This TCR beta chain is from a study of Graves' ophthalmopathy and Graves' hyperthyroidism. The germline gives CDR1 SGDLS, CDR2 YYNGEE. This CDR3 is 16 amino acids long. On this clonotype: At one end the junction does not follow the germline gene, possibly because of a read error.

For repertoire sequencing, the TCR beta CDR3 regions were amplified from RNA transcripts. The workflow started with a first-round RT-PCR run with HTBI primers and then moved on to a second-round multiplex PCR. TCRdb re-analysed the multiplex PCR reads in MiXCR, keeping a single row per CDR3 protein. In the table there are some 350,000 distinct CDR3 sequences, approximately 18% of which are singletons. The source is an adult woman with stable Graves' hyperthyroidism. The sample was peripheral blood. The chain carries TRBV9 and TRBJ2-5; D could derive from TRBD1 or TRBD2 (5 bases each). The CDR3: CASSVGWRRGAETKYF. The CDR3 coding sequence is TGTGCCAGCAGCGTAGGTTGGAGGAGAGGGGCAGAGACCAAGTACTTC.